The subject of this entry is one T cell receptor beta chain. What it recognizes is unknown. PCR amplification relied on 60 Vbeta primers (plus 13 Jbeta primers). Per the authors' pipeline: Unique TCR beta chains totaled roughly 81 million in a later count, with about 11 million of them shared. TCRdb's copy holds only in-frame clones and misses some; the assay was immunoSEQ multiplex PCR. V, J and clone size are taken as reported in that table, and D and trimming were inferred from the DNA itself. The sample lists 200,000 or so clones; about 75% were seen once. CDR1 MNHNS and CDR2 SASEGT come from the germline V gene. Trimming took 3 bases from V and 2 from J, leaving 14 bases between them. There are 16 residues in the CDR3. This sample was taken from a study of cytomegalovirus exposure and HLA in healthy donors. Study-level points and caveats: In a later analysis, V- and J-gene trimming of beta chains associated with a DCLRE1C missense variant, replicated independently. As was reported, the classifier diagnosed cytomegalovirus status with high specificity and sensitivity. It was 150 to 200 TCR beta chains that were listed as cytomegalovirus-associated.

The rearrangement links TRBV6-1 to TRBJ1-5; maybe TRBD1 (5 bases). This clonotype originated in a man aged 18 to 35 in good health and CMV-seronegative. Sequenced input: PBMCs. The CDR3 region has the DNA TGTGCCAGCAGTGAGGCCCCGGGGGGTGGCAATCAGCCCCAGCATTTT. Translation gives CASSEAPGGGNQPQHF.